The 7 T cell receptor beta chains below were found in one sample sequenced in a study of T cells in Graves' hyperthyroidism and ophthalmopathy (dated 2019 in TCRdb). The method was multiplex PCR. TCRdb lists the instrument as Illumina HiSeq 2000. The TCR beta CDR3 regions were amplified from the RNA transcripts. A first-round RT-PCR of the TCR CDR3 used the HTBI primer set with the Qiagen OneStep RT-PCR kit. TCRdb cleaned the public reads at Q25 with fastp, built clones with MiXCR and kept in-frame beta chains. Duplicate CDR3 protein sequences are folded into a single record with the most common DNA and genes. The sample table holds about 840,000 distinct CDR3 sequences, of which 38% were seen once. About 9% of the sample is in the top ten clones. Sequencing input: blood. The receptor set was obtained from a man between 18 and 35 years old with Graves' hyperthyroidism.

This clonotype was seen ten or more times. The CDR3 coding sequence is TGCGCCAGCAGCTTGAATCGGGCAGGGTTCGATGGCTACACCTTC. Protein: CASSLNRAGFDGYTF. The gene calls are TRBV5-1 and TRBJ1-2; TRBD1 is a possible D gene (5 bases). Germline CDR1 is SGHRS and CDR2 is YFSETQ. This CDR3 contains 15 residues. Trimming removed 1 base from V and 6 bases from J, with 16 bases in between.

This clonotype was seen only a few times. The genes are TRBV20-1 and TRBJ1-1; D gene ambiguous. Germline V lookup: CDR1 DFQATT, CDR2 SNEGSKA (reference sequence). The CDR3 length is 11 residues. V was trimmed by 3 bases and J by 7 bases, leaving 9 bases between them. The CDR3 DNA reads as TGCAGTGCTAGTTCCCGCCTTGAAGCTTTCTTT. Translation: CSASSRLEAFF.

This rearrangement joins TRBV20-1 to TRBJ1-4, with D perhaps TRBD1 (5 bases). Germline V gene data show CDR1 as DFQATT and CDR2 as SNEGSKA (reference sequence). V was trimmed by 6 bases and J by 7 bases, leaving 24 bases between them. The CDR3 has 16 residues. CDR3 nucleotide sequence: TGCAGTGCCCCGCCTGTAGGGACGGGGGAGGGTGAAAAACTGTTTTTT. Its translation is CSAPPVGTGEGEKLFF.

This clonotype was seen a handful of times. The rearrangement uses TRBV16 and TRBJ1-1; 7 nucleotides agree with TRBD1. The CDR3 has 15 amino acids. The germline V gene encodes CDR1 KGHSY and CDR2 FQNENV. The trim removed 0 bases at V and 4 bases at J, leaving 5 bases unmatched. CDR3 nucleotides: TGTGCCAGCAGCCAATCGAAGTCAGGGGGCACTGAAGCTTTCTTT. Translation: CASSQSKSGGTEAFF.

This clonotype was detected a few times. The CDR3 sequence is CASSYLDTDNSPLHF. The CDR3 nucleotides are TGTGCCAGCAGTTACTTGGACACTGATAATTCACCCCTCCACTTT. The J gene is TRBJ1-6, the V gene TRBV6-6, with D perhaps matching TRBD1 (5 bases). The ends were cut back, 1 base at V and 5 bases at J, with 9 bases in the middle. The CDR3 has 15 residues. The germline V gene has CDR1 MNHNY and CDR2 SVGAGI (reference sequence).

The V gene is TRBV10-3, the J gene TRBJ1-2; D not resolved. V lost 0 bases and J 10 bases, leaving 9 bases between the germline ends. In germline, CDR1 is ENHRY, CDR2 SYGVKD. This CDR3 has 12 residues. CDR3 nucleotides: TGTGCCATCAGTGAGTCGGGCAGGACCTACACCTTC. Translation: CAISESGRTYTF.

This rearrangement joins TRBV2 to TRBJ2-7; TRBD2 matches 8 bases. This CDR3 spans 15 amino acids. Germline assignment: CDR1 SNHLY and CDR2 FYNNEI. Losses at the gene ends were 5 bases for V and 0 bases for J; bases not matched to a gene: 6. CDR3 nucleotide sequence: TGTGCCAGCAGTCCCGAAGCGGGGGACTCCTACGAGCAGTACTTC. It encodes CASSPEAGDSYEQYF.